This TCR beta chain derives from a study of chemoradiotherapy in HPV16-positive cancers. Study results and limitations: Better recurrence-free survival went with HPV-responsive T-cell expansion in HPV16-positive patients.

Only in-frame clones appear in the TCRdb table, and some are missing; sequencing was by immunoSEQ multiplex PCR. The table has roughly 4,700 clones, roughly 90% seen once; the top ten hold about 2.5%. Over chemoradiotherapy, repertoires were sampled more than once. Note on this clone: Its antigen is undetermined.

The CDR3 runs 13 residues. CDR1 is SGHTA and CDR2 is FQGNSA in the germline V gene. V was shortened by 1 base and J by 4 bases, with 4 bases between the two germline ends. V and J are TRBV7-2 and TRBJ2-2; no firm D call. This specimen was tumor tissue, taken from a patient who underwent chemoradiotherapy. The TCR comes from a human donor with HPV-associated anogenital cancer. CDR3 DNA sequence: TGTGCCAGCAGCTTAGATCGCACCGGGGAGCTGTTTTTT. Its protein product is CASSLDRTGELFF. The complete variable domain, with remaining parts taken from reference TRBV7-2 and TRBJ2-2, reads GAGVSQSPSNKVTEKGKDVELRCDPISGHTALYWYRQSLGQGLEFLIYFQGNSAPDKSGLPSDRFSAERTGGSVSTLTIQRTQQEDSAVYLCASSLDRTGELFFGEGSRLTVL.